This paragraph covers one T cell receptor (beta chain) sequence. The PCR employed 60 Vbeta primers together with 13 Jbeta primers. Clones were read by immunoSEQ multiplex PCR, and TCRdb kept only the in-frame ones, dropping some. The table lists fewer than 85,000 clones. The sample originates from a study of cytomegalovirus exposure and HLA in healthy donors. The CDR3 length is 15 residues. V lost 3 bases, J lost 4 bases, and 14 bases lay in between. In germline, CDR1 is WNHNN, CDR2 SYGVQD (reference sequence). This TCR came from a woman in her thirties or forties in good health and CMV-seropositive. This chain joins TRBV10-1 and TRBJ2-3; D may be TRBD2 (5 bases). Sequencing used PBMCs. CDR3 protein: CASSDGKAGADTQYF. The CDR3 region has the DNA TGCGCCAGCAGTGACGGGAAGGCCGGGGCAGATACGCAGTATTTT.